These T cell receptor beta chains were read from a single sample in a study of OX40 agonist ivuxolimab in advanced cancers. TCRdb keeps only in-frame clones here, not all; method: immunoSEQ multiplex PCR. This sample has tens of thousands of clones, with just over 90% found just once. The sample in question was CD4+ or CD8+ T cells sorted from blood, obtained in a trial of the OX40 agonist ivuxolimab. The origin of the receptors is an adult with an advanced solid tumor such as melanoma, head and neck, liver or kidney cancer. CDR3s include the opening cysteine and the closing phenylalanine or tryptophan. A D gene is named only where the DNA matches it firmly. The size field is filled for only some rows; it gives once, few, many or a size class.

j_call | d_call | v_call | clone_size | cdr3_aa | cdr3_nt
TRBJ2-3 | . | TRBV4-2 | . | CASSRLGGQGTTDTQYF | TGTGCCAGCAGCCGTCTTGGAGGTCAGGGGACCACAGATACGCAGTATTTT
TRBJ2-5 | . | TRBV11-2 | . | CASSFFPGFQETQYF | TGTGCCAGCAGCTTCTTTCCAGGATTCCAAGAGACCCAGTACTTC
TRBJ1-2 | TRBD1 | TRBV13 | . | CASSLGNRGPPMGYTF | TGTGCCAGCAGCTTAGGAAACAGGGGCCCCCCTATGGGCTACACCTTC
TRBJ2-3 | . | TRBV27 | . | CASSLGFTTTDTQYF | TGTGCCAGCAGTTTAGGATTTACAACCACGGATACGCAGTATTTT
TRBJ1-6 | . | TRBV4-3 | . | CASSQGQLYSPLHF | TGCGCCAGCAGCCAAGGACAGTTATATTCACCCCTCCACTTT
TRBJ2-1 | TRBD2 | TRBV5-4 | . | CASSRTSVYNEQFF | TGTGCCAGCAGCCGGACTAGCGTATACAATGAGCAGTTCTTC
TRBJ2-7 | . | TRBV5-1 | . | CASSLTGGEYEQYF | TGCGCCAGCAGCTTGACGGGGGGCGAGTACGAGCAGTACTTC
TRBJ2-1 | TRBD1 | TRBV5-6 | . | CASSPRDRDWEQFF | TGTGCCAGCAGCCCAAGGGACAGGGATTGGGAGCAGTTCTTC
TRBJ2-7 | . | TRBV4-1 | . | CASSQAPSPNEQYF | TGCGCCAGCAGCCAGGCCCCCTCCCCAAACGAGCAGTACTTC
TRBJ2-7 | . | TRBV6-1 | . | CASNEIRRSWNEQYF | TGTGCCAGCAATGAAATACGTAGATCATGGAACGAGCAGTACTTC
TRBJ1-1 | . | TRBV10-1 | . | CAREWARTEAFF | TGCGCCAGAGAGTGGGCGCGCACTGAAGCTTTCTTT
TRBJ2-4 | TRBD1 | TRBV2 | . | CASSVPRQGAKNIQYF | TGTGCCAGCAGTGTCCCCCGACAGGGTGCCAAAAACATTCAGTACTTC
TRBJ2-7 | . | TRBV5-1 | . | CASSTREGAWDEQYF | TGCGCCAGCAGCACCCGGGAGGGGGCCTGGGACGAGCAGTACTTC
TRBJ1-3 | . | TRBV28 | . | CASRPTASGNTIYF | TGTGCCAGCAGGCCTACAGCCTCTGGAAACACCATATATTTT
TRBJ2-2 | . | TRBV29-1 | . | CSAPILSNTGELFF | TGCAGCGCTCCGATTCTGTCGAACACCGGGGAGCTGTTTTTT
TRBJ2-5 | . | TRBV28 | . | CASSYGGSQETQYF | TGTGCCAGCAGTTACGGAGGGTCCCAAGAGACCCAGTACTTC
TRBJ1-1 | TRBD1 | TRBV4-2 | . | CASSPTGGTEAFF | TGTGCCAGCAGCCCGACAGGGGGTACTGAAGCTTTCTTT
TRBJ2-7 | . | TRBV11-2 | . | CASSSELTPTYEQYF | TGTGCCAGCAGCTCGGAATTGACACCCACCTACGAGCAGTACTTC
TRBJ1-2 | . | TRBV5-4 | once | CASSSPGLYGYTF | TGTGCCAGCAGCTCCCCAGGGCTTTATGGCTACACCTTC
TRBJ2-7 | . | TRBV5-6 | . | CASSLGQNPYEQYF | TGTGCCAGCAGCTTGGGTCAGAATCCCTACGAGCAGTACTTC
TRBJ2-5 | . | TRBV14 | . | CASSPRPRGNETQYF | TGTGCCAGCAGCCCTCGGCCCAGGGGCAACGAGACCCAGTACTTC
TRBJ1-5 | TRBD1 | TRBV7-2 | . | CASSSVPGQGQPQHF | TGTGCCAGCAGCTCCGTCCCGGGACAGGGTCAGCCCCAGCATTTT
TRBJ1-2 | . | TRBV7-9 | . | CASSFLSRMYGYTF | TGTGCCAGCAGCTTCCTCTCCCGGATGTATGGCTACACCTTC
TRBJ1-3 | . | TRBV4-1 | . | CASSQERAGSLSGNTIYF | TGCGCCAGCAGCCAAGAACGGGCGGGCAGCCTCTCTGGAAACACCATATATTTT
TRBJ2-7 | . | TRBV4-1 | . | CASSQYDIYEQYF | TGCGCCAGCAGCCAGTATGATATATACGAGCAGTACTTC
TRBJ2-7 | TRBD1 | TRBV27 | . | CASSYRGYEQYF | TGTGCCAGCAGTTACAGGGGTTACGAGCAGTACTTC
TRBJ2-7 | . | TRBV14 | . | CASSPTGYEQYF | TGTGCCAGCAGCCCAACAGGCTACGAGCAGTACTTC
TRBJ2-2 | . | TRBV11-2 | . | CASSLLEGVDTGELFF | TGTGCCAGCAGCTTACTGGAGGGAGTTGACACCGGGGAGCTGTTTTTT
TRBJ2-7 | TRBD1 | TRBV19 | once | CASRQGMGEQYF | TGTGCCAGCCGACAGGGGATGGGGGAGCAGTACTTC
TRBJ1-2 | . | TRBV6-5 | . | CASSYRADYGYTF | TGTGCCAGCAGTTACAGGGCAGACTATGGCTACACCTTC
TRBJ2-3 | TRBD2 | TRBV7-3 | . | CASSFGAGGTDTQYF | TGTGCCAGCAGCTTTGGAGCGGGAGGAACAGATACGCAGTATTTT
TRBJ2-4 | . | TRBV15 | . | CATSPGRGPSNIQYF | TGTGCCACCAGCCCCGGACGGGGACCGTCGAACATTCAGTACTTC
TRBJ2-3 | TRBD2 | TRBV19 | . | CASRLAEGTDTQYF | TGTGCCAGTAGACTAGCGGAAGGCACAGATACGCAGTATTTT
TRBJ1-2 | TRBD1 | TRBV4-3 | . | CASSPGTGASYGYTF | TGCGCCAGCAGCCCCGGGACAGGGGCTTCCTATGGCTACACCTTC
TRBJ2-5 | . | TRBV27 | . | CASSQNSPGTADQETQYF | TGTGCCAGCAGTCAAAATTCTCCCGGGACGGCAGACCAAGAGACCCAGTACTTC
TRBJ1-2 | . | TRBV30 | . | CACTGKGGYTF | TGTGCCTGTACCGGGAAGGGTGGCTACACCTTC
TRBJ2-5 | . | TRBV28 | . | CASSQGLTLVEETQYF | TGTGCCAGCAGTCAGGGGTTGACTTTAGTAGAAGAGACCCAGTACTTC
TRBJ2-5 | . | TRBV5-1 | . | CASSLGDTSQETQYF | TGCGCCAGCAGCTTGGGGGACACGTCCCAAGAGACCCAGTACTTC
TRBJ2-7 | TRBD1 | TRBV15 | . | CATSSTGGQIQEYF | TGTGCCACCAGCAGTACAGGGGGCCAAATTCAGGAGTACTTC
TRBJ2-1 | TRBD2 | TRBV4-1 | . | CASSQDALLAGGSSYNEQFF | TGCGCCAGCAGCCAAGATGCGTTACTAGCGGGAGGTAGCTCCTACAATGAGCAGTTCTTC
TRBJ2-7 | . | TRBV13 | . | CASSPGIGSYEQYF | TGTGCCAGCAGCCCTGGAATTGGTTCCTACGAGCAGTACTTC
TRBJ2-3 | . | TRBV5-1 | . | CASSFNTDTQYF | TGCGCCAGCAGCTTTAACACAGATACGCAGTATTTT
TRBJ2-3 | . | TRBV14 | . | CASSQDLRVSDTQYF | TGTGCCAGCAGCCAAGATTTGCGGGTCTCAGATACGCAGTATTTT